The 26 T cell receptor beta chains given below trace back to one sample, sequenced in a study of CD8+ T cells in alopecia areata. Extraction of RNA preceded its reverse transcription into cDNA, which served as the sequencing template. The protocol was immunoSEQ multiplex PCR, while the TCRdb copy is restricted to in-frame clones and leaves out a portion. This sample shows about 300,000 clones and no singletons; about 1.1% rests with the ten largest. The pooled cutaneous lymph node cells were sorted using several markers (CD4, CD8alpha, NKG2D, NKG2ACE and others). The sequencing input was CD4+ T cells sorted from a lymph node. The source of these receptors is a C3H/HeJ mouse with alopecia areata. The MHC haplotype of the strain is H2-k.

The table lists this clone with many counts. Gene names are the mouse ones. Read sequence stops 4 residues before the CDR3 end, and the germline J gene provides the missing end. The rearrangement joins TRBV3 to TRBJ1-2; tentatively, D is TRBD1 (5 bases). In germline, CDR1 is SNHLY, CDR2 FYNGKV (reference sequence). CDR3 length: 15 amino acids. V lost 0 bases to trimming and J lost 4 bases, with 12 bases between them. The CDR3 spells CASSLARGVVSDYTF. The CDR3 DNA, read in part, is TGTGCCAGCAGCTTAGCTCGGGGGGTGGTCTCC.

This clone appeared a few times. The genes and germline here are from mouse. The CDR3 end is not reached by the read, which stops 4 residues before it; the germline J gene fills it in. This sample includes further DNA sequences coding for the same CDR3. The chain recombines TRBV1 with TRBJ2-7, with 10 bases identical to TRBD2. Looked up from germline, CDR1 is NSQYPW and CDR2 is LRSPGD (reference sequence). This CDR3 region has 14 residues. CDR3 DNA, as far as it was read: TGCACCTGCAGTGCAGAGACTGGGGGGTAT. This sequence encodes CTCSAETGGY. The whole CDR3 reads CTCSAETGGYEQYF.

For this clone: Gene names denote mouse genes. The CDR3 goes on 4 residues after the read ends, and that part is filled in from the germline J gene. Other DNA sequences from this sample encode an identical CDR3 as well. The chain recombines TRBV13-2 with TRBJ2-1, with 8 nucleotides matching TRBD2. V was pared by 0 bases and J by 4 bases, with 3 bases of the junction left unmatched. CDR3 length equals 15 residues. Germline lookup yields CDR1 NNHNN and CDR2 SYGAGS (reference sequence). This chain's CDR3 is CASGDVGGGYAEQFF. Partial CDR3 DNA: TGTGCCAGCGGTGATGTTGGGGGGGGGTATGCT.

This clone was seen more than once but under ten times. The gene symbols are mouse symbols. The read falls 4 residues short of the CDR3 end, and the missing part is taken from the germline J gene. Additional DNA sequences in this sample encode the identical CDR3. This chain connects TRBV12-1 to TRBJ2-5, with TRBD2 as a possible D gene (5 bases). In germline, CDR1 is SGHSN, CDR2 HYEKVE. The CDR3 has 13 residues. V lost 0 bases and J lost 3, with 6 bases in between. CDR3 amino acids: CASSLPGQDTQYF. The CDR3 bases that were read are TGTGCCAGCTCTCTCCCTGGGCAAGAC.

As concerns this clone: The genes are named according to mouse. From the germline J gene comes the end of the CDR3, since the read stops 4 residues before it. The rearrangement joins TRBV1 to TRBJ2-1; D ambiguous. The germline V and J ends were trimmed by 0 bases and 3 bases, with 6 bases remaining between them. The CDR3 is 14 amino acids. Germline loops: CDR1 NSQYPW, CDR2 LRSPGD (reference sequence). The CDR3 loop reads CTCSADDIYAEQFF. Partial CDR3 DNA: TGCACCTGCAGTGCAGACGACATCTATGCT.

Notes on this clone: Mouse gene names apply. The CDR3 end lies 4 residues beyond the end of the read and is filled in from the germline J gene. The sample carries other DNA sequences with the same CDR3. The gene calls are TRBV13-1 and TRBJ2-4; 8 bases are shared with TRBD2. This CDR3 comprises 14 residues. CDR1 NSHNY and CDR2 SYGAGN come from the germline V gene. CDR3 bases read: TGTGCCAGCAGTGATGCAGGGACTGGAAAC. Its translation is CASSDAGTGN. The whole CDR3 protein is CASSDAGTGNTLYF.

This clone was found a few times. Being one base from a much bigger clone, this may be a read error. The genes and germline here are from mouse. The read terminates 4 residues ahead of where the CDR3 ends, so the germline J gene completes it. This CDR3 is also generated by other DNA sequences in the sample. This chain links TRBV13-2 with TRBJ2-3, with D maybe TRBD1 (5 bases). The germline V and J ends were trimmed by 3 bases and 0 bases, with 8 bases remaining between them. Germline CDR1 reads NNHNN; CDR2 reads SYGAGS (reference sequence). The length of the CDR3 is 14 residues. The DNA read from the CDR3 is TGTGCCAGCGGTGGGACAACTAGTGCAGAA. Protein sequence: CASGGTTSAE. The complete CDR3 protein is CASGGTTSAETLYF.

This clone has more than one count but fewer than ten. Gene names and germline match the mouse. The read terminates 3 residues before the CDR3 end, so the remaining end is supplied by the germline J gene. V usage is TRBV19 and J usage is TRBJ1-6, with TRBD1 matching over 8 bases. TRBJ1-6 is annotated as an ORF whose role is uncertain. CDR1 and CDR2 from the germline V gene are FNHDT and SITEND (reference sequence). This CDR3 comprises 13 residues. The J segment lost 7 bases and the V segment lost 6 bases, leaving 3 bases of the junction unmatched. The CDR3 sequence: CASTNRGNSPLYF. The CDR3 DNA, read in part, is TGTGCCAGCACCAACAGGGGGAATTCGCCC.

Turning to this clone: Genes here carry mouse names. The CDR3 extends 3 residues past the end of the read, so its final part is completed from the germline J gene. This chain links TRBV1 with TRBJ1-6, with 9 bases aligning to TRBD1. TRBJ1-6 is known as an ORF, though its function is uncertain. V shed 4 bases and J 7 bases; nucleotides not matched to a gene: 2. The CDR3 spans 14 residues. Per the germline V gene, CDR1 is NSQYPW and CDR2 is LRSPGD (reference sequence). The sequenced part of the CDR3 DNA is TGCACCTGCAGTGGACAGGGGGGCAATTCGCCC. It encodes CTCSGQGGNSP. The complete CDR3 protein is CTCSGQGGNSPLYF.

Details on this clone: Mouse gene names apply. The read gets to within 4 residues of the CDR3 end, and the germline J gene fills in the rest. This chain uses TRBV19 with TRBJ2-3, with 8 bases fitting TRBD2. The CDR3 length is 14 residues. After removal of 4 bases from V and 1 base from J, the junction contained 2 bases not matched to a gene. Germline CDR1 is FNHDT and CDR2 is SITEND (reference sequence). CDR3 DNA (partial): TGTGCCAGCAGTCCGGACTGGGGTGCAGAA. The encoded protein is CASSPDWGAE. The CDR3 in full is CASSPDWGAETLYF.

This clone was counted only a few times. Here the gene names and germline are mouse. The covered CDR3 bases are TGTGCCAGCGGTGGGCGCCGGGACAGGACAAACTCC. Amino acid sequence: CASGGRRDRTNS. The CDR3 reads in full as CASGGRRDRTNSDYTF. The chain combines TRBV13-2 with TRBJ1-2; 8 bases agree with TRBD1. The CDR3 end lies 4 residues beyond the end of the read and is filled in from the germline J gene. V trimming: 3 bases; J trimming: 0 bases; junction bases outside the gene matches: 7. The CDR3 covers 16 residues. CDR1 and CDR2 (germline): NNHNN, SYGAGS (reference sequence).

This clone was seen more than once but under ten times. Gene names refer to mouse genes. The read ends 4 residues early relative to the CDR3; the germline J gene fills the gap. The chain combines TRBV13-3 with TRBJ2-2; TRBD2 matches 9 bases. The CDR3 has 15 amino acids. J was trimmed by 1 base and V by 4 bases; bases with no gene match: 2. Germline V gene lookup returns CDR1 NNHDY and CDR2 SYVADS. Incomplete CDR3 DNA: TGTGCCAGCAGTCTGACTGGGGGAAACACCGGG. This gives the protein CASSLTGGNTG. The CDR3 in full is CASSLTGGNTGQLYF.

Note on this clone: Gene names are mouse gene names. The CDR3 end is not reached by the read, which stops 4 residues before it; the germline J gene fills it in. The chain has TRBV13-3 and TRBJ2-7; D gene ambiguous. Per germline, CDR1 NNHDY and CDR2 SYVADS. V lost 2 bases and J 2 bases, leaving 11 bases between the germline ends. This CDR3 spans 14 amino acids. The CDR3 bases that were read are TGTGCCAGCAGTGAAGTTGGGTTGACCTAT. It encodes CASSEVGLTY. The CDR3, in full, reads CASSEVGLTYEQYF.

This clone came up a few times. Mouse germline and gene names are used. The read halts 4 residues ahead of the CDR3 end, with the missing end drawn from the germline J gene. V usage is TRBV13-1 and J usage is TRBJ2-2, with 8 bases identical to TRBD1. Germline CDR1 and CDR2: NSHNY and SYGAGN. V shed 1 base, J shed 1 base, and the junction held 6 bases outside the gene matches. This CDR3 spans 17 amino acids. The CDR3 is CASSDPRDRQNTGQLYF. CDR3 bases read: TGTGCCAGCAGTGATCCCCGGGACAGGCAAAACACCGGG.

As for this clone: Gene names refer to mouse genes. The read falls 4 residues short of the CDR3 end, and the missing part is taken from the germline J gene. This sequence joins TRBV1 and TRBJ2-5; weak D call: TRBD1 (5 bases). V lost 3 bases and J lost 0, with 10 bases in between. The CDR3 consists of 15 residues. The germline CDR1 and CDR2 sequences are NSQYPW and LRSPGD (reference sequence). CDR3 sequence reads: CTCSALRVNQDTQYF. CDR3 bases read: TGCACCTGCAGTGCGCTCAGGGTTAACCAAGAC. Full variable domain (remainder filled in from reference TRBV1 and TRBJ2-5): VTLLEQNPRWRLVPRGQAVNLRCILKNSQYPWMSWYQQDLQKQLQWLFTLRSPGDKEVKSLPGADYLATRVTDTELRLQVANMSQGRTLYCTCSALRVNQDTQYFGPGTRLLVL.

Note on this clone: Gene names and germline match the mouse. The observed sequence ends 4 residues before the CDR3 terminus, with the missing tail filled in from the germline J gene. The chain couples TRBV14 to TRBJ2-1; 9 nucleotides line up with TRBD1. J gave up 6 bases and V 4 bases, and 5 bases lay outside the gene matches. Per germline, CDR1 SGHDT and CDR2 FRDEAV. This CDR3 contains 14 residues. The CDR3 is CASSPGTGIAEQFF. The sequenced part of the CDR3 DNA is TGTGCCAGCAGTCCCGGGACAGGGATTGCT.

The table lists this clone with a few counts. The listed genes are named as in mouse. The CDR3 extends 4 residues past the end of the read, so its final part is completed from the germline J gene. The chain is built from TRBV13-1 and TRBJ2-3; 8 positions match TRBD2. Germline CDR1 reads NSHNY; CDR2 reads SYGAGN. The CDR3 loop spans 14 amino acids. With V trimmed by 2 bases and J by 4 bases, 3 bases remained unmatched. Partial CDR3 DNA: TGTGCCAGCAGTGAGGGGGGGCTGTCAGAA. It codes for CASSEGGLSE. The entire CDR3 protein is CASSEGGLSETLYF.

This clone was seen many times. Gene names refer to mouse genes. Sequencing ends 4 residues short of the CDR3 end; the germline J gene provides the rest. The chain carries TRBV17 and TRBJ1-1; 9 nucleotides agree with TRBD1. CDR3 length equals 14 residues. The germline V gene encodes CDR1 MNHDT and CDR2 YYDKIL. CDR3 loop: CASSRGTGDAEVFF. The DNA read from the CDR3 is TGTGCTAGCAGTAGAGGGACAGGGGACGCA.

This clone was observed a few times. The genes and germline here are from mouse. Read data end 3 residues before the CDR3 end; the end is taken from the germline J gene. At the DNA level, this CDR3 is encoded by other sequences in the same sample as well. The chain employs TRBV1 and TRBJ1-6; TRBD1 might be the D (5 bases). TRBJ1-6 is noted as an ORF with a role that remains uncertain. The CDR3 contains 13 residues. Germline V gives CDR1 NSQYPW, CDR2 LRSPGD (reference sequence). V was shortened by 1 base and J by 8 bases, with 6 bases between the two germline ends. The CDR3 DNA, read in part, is TGCACCTGCAGTGCAGGAGGGGATTCGCCC. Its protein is CTCSAGGDSP. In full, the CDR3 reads CTCSAGGDSPLYF.

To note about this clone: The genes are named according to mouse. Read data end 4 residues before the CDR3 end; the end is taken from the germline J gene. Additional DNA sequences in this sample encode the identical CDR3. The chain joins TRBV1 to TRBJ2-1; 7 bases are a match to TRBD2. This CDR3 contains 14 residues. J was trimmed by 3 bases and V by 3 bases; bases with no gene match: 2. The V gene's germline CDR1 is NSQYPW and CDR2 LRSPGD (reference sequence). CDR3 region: CTCSAGGSYAEQFF. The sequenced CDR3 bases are TGCACCTGCAGTGCTGGGGGGTCCTATGCT.

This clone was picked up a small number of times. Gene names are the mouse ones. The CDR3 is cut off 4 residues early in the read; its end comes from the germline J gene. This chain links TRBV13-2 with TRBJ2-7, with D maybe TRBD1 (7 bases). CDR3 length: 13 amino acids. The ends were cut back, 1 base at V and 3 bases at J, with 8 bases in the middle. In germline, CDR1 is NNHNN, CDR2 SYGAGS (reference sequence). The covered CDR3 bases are TGTGCCAGCGGTGATCAGGGGGGCTAT. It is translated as CASGDQGGY. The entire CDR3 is CASGDQGGYEQYF.

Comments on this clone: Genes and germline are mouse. CDR3 in amino acids: CTCSAGPGQGYEQYF. The DNA read from the CDR3 is TGCACCTGCAGTGCAGGTCCGGGACAGGGGTAT. The chain has TRBV1 and TRBJ2-7, with 10 bases fitting TRBD1. The CDR3 end is not reached by the read, which stops 4 residues before it; the germline J gene fills it in. CDR3 length: 15 amino acids. Germline V gene sequence: CDR1 NSQYPW, CDR2 LRSPGD (reference sequence). Using reference TRBV1 and TRBJ2-7 for the parts outside the CDR3, the full variable domain is VTLLEQNPRWRLVPRGQAVNLRCILKNSQYPWMSWYQQDLQKQLQWLFTLRSPGDKEVKSLPGADYLATRVTDTELRLQVANMSQGRTLYCTCSAGPGQGYEQYFGPGTRLTVL.

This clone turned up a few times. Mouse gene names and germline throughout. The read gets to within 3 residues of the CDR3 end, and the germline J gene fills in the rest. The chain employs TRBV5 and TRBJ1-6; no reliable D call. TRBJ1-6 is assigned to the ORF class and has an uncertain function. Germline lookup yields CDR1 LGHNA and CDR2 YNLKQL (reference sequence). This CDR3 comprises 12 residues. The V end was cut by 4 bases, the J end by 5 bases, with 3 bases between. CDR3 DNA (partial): TGTGCCAGCAGCCTCCATAATTCGCCC. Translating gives CASSLHNSP. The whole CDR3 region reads CASSLHNSPLYF.

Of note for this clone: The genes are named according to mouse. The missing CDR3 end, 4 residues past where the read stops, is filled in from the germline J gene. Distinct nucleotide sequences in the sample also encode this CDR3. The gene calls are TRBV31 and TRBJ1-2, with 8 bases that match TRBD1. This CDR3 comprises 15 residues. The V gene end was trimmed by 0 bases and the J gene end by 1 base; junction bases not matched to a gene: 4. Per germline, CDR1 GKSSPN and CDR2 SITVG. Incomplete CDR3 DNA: TGTGCCTGGAGTCTTGGGACAGGATTAAACTCC. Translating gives CAWSLGTGLNS. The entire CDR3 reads CAWSLGTGLNSDYTF.

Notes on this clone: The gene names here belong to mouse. CDR3 amino acids: CASSIVGYTGQLYF. The DNA read from the CDR3 is TGTGCCAGCAGTATTGTGGGGTACACCGGG. V and J are TRBV19 and TRBJ2-2, with a tentative D call TRBD2 (5 bases). The CDR3 is cut off 4 residues early in the read; its end comes from the germline J gene. Per germline, CDR1 FNHDT and CDR2 SITEND (reference sequence). This CDR3 is 14 amino acids long. Trimming removed 2 bases at V and 3 bases at J, with 8 bases between.

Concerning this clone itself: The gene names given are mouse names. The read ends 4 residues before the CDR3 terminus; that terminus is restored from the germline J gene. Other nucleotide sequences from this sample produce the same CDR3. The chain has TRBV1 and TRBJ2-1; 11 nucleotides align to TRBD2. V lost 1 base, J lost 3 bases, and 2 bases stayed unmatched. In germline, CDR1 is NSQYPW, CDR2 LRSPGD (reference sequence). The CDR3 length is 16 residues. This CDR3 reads CTCSAGTGGIYAEQFF. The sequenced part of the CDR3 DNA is TGCACCTGCAGTGCAGGGACTGGGGGGATCTATGCT.